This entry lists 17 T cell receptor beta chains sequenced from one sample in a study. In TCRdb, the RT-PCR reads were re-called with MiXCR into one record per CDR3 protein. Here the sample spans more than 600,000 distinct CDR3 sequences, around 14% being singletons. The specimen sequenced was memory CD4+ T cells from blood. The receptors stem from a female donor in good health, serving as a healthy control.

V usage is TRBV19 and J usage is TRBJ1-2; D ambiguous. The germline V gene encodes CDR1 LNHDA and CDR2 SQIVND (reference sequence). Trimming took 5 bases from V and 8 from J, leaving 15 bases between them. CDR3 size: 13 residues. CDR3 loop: CASSRASPWGYTF. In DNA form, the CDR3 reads TGTGCCAGTAGTCGTGCCTCTCCGTGGGGCTACACCTTC.

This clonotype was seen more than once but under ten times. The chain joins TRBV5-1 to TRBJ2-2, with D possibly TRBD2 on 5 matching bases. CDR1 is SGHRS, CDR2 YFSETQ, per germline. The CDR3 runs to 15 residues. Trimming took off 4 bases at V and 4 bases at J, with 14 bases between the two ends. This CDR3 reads CASSPRGSGTGELFF. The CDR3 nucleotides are TGCGCCAGCAGCCCGAGAGGGTCTGGCACCGGGGAGCTGTTTTTT.

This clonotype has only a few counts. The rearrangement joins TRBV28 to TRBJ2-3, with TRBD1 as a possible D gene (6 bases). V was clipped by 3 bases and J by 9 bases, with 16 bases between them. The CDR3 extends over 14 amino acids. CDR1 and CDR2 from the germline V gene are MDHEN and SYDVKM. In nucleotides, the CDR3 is TGTGCCAGCAGTTTCCCCCGGGACACTTCAACGCAGTATTTT. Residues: CASSFPRDTSTQYF.

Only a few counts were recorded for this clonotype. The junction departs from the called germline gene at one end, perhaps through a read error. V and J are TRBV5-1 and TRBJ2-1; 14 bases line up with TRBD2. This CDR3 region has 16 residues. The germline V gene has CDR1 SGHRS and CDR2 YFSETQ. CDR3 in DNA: TGCGCCGGCAGCTTGGGGACTAGCGGGAGTTACAATGAGCAGTTCTTC. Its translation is CAGSLGTSGSYNEQFF.

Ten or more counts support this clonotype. The CDR3 sequence: CASSPDIGTTYEQYF. The DNA of the CDR3 is TGCGCCAGCAGCCCAGATATAGGGACTACCTACGAGCAGTACTTC. V and J are TRBV4-3 and TRBJ2-7; TRBD2 matches 7 bases. Germline V gene lookup returns CDR1 LGHNA and CDR2 YSLEER. The ends lost 4 bases at V and 2 bases at J; junction bases unmatched: 8. The CDR3 contains 15 residues.

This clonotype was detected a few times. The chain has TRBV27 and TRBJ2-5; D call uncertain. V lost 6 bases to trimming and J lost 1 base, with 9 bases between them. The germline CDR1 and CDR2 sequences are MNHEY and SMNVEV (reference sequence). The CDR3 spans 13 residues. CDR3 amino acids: CASSPQIQETQYF. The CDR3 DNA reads TGTGCCAGCAGCCCACAAATCCAAGAGACCCAGTACTTC.

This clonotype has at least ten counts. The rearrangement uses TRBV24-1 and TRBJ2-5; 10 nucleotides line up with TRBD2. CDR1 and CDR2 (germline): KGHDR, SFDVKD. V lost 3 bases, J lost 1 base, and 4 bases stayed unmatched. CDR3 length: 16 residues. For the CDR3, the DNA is TGTGCCACCAGTGATCCCAAGCGGGGGGGCCAAGAGACCCAGTACTTC. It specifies CATSDPKRGGQETQYF.

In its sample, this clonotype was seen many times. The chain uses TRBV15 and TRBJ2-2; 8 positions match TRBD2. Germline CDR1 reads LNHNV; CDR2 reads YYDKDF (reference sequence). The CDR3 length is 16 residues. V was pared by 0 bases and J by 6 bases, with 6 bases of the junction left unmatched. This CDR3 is CATSRDLGRAPGELFF. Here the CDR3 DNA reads TGTGCCACCAGCAGAGATCTCGGGAGGGCCCCCGGGGAGCTGTTTTTT.

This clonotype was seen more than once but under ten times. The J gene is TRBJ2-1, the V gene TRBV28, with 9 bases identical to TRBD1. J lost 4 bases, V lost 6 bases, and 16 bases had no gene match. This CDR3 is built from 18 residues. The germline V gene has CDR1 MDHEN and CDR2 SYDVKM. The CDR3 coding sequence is TGTGCCAGCAGCCTAAAGGGACAGGGTGGCCCCCTATACAATGAGCAGTTCTTC. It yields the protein CASSLKGQGGPLYNEQFF. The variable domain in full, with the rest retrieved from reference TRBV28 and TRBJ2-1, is DVKVTQSSRYLVKRTGEKVFLECVQDMDHENMFWYRQDPGLGLRLIYFSYDVKMKEKGDIPEGYSVSREKKERFSLILESASTNQTSMYLCASSLKGQGGPLYNEQFFGPGTRLTVL.

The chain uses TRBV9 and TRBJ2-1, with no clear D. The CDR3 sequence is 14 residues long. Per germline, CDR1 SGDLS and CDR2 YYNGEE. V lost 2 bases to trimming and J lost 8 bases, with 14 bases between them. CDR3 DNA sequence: TGTGCCAGCAGCGTTGGGCCAAATGGCTATGAGCAGTTCTTC. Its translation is CASSVGPNGYEQFF.

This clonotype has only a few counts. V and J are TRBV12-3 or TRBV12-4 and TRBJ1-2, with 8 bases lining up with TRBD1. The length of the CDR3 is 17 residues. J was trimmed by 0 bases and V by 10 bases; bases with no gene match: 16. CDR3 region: CATSVEGQDRPNYGYTF. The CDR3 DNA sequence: TGTGCCACCTCGGTTGAGGGACAGGATAGGCCTAACTATGGCTACACCTTC.

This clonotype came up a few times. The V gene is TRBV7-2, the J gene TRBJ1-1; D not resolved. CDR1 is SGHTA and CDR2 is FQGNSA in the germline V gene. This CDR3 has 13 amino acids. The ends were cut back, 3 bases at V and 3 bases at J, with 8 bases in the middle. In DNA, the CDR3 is TGTGCCAGCAGCTTCAACACACACACTGAAGCTTTCTTT. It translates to CASSFNTHTEAFF.

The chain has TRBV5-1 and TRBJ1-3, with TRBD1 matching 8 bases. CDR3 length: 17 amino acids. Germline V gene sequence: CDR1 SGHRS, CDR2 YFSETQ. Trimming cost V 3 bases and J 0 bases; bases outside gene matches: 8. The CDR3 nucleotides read TGCGCCAGCAGCTACCTGGGACAGGCATACTCTGGAAACACCATATATTTT. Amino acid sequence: CASSYLGQAYSGNTIYF.

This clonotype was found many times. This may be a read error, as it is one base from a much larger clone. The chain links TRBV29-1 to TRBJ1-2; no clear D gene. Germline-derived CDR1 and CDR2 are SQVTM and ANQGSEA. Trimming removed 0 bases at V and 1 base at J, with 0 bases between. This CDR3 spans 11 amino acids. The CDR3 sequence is CSVEDNYGYTF. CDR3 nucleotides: TGCAGCGTTGAAGATAACTATGGCTACACCTTC. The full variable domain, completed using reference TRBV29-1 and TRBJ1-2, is SAVISQKPSRDICQRGTSLTIQCQVDSQVTMMFWYRQQPGQSLTLIATANQGSEATYESGFVIDKFPISRPNLTFSTLTVSNMSPEDSSIYLCSVEDNYGYTFGSGTRLTVV.

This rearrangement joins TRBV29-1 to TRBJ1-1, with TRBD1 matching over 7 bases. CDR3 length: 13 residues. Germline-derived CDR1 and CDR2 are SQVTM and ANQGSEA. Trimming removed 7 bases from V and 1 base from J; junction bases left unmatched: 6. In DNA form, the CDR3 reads TGCAGCGGGGGACAGCGGAGGAACACTGAAGCTTTCTTT. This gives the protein CSGGQRRNTEAFF.

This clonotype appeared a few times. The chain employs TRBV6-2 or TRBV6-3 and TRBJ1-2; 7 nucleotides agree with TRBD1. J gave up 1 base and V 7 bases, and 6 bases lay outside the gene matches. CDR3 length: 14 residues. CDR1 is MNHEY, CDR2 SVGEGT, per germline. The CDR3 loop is CASNRDSSNYGYTF. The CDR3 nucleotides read TGTGCCAGCAATCGGGACAGCAGTAACTATGGCTACACCTTC.

CDR3 in amino acids: CASSDSPRSGSYNEQFF. The CDR3 bases are TGTGCCAGCAGTGACTCCCCTAGGAGCGGAAGCTACAATGAGCAGTTCTTC. The chain uses TRBV6-4 and TRBJ2-1, with D perhaps TRBD2 (5 bases). Germline CDR1 MRHNA, CDR2 SNTAGT. The CDR3 length is 17 residues. V lost 0 bases and J 3 bases, leaving 15 bases between the germline ends.